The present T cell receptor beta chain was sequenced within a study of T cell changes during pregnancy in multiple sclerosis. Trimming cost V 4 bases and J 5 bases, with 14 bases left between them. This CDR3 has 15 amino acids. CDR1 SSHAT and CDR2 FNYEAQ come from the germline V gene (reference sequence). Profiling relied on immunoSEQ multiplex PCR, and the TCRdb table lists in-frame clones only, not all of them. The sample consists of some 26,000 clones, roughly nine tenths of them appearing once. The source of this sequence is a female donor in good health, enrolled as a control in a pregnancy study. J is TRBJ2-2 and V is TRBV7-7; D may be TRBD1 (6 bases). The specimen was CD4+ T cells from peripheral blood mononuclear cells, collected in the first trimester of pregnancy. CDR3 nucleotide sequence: TGTGCCAGCAGCTCCGGACAGCCGGGGACCGGGGAGCTGTTTTTT. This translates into CASSSGQPGTGELFF. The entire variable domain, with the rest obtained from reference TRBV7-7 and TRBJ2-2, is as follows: GAGVSQSPRYKVTKRGQDVTLRCDPISSHATLYWYQQALGQGPEFLTYFNYEAQPDKSGLPSDRFSAERPEGSISTLTIQRTEQRDSAMYRCASSSGQPGTGELFFGEGSRLTVL.